Detailed here is one T cell receptor beta chain. It has no known antigen specificity. No much larger clonotype is one base removed from it; base qualities were not supplied. This record comes from a study of CD8+ T cells in alopecia areata (dated by TCRdb to about 2018). About the investigation overall: Treated patients were enrolled in an open-label pilot trial of oral tofacitinib at 5 to 10 mg twice daily for moderate-to-severe alopecia areata. Tofacitinib was administered for 6 to 18 months, and 6 months of follow-up off drug were then conducted to assess delayed response and recurrence. The SALT score, which quantifies the percentage of affected scalp surface area, was used to measure disease severity in treated patients. To study T cell clonal expansion in alopecia areata, the researchers applied high-throughput TCRbeta sequencing to both the C3H/HeJ mouse model and human patients. Human TCRbeta sequencing covered scalp tissue and sorted CD4+ and CD8+ peripheral blood T cells from patchy and totalis/universalis alopecia areata patients and healthy controls. Biopsies were taken from tofacitinib-treated patients at baseline and again at 4 and 24 weeks into treatment, and several of those patients also had a later scalp biopsy. Scalp clonality was compared across normal scalp (n=4), patchy alopecia areata scalp (n=8), and alopecia totalis/universalis scalp (n=8). RNA came from the PAXgene miRNA kit for fixed scalp, the miRNeasy kit for PBMCs, and the RNeasy kit for mouse skin. immunoSEQ multiplex PCR using 35 Vbeta forward primers and 13 Jbeta reverse primers was used to amplify TCRbeta CDR3 regions. The study at large found these results: Tofacitinib significantly lowered scalp clonality and the number of expanded CD8+ clones among the top 100 scalp clones. TCR sequences shared between patients were less clear than in mice, possibly partly because of HLA diversity in the patient population. Many expanded lesional clones were found to persist in scalp and blood during tofacitinib treatment, and relapse after treatment cessation may be partly explained by this persistence. Higher clonality and more expanded CD8+ clones were observed in lesional scalp than in normal scalp, particularly in alopecia totalis/universalis, a finding suggestive of antigenic drive. Because the treated cohort was small and had only one nonresponder, larger studies are needed to examine links between baseline CD8+ expansion and response. Resident alphabeta T cells in normal human skin are also sequenced, complicating scalp TCR repertoire analysis, unlike mouse skin dominated by gammadelta T cells.

Receptor libraries were prepared by the immunoSEQ multiplex PCR assay. For TCR sequencing, RNA was extracted from every sample and reverse transcribed into cDNA to serve as template. First-strand cDNA was synthesized with SuperScript III using a 2:1 mix of oligo-dT and random hexamers. Amplification bias was assessed with a synthetic immune receptor repertoire, and residual bias was removed computationally. Turning to the authors' computational methods: Raw reads were preprocessed for error removal, and CDR3 was defined according to IMGT conventions as running from the conserved cysteine to phenylalanine. To get clonality, Shannon entropy was normalized by log2 of the number of productive unique TCRs and the result was subtracted from 1. Whether each scalp clone was CD4 or CD8 was inferred by checking scalp TCRbeta sequences against the CD4 and CD8 repertoires from sorted blood. TCRdb mirrors the immuneACCESS table, restricted to in-frame sequences. Some clones are absent from its copies; in checked studies, under half trace to an unresolved V gene, and the reason for the others is unknown. For V, J and clone size, that table is used; D and trimming come from the DNA. This sample holds about 70,000 clones; roughly 28% were observed only once. 15% of the sample goes to the ten largest clones.

The time point label on this specimen signifies: 4 weeks on oral tofacitinib. Reading the label with the study, this specimen's treatment or condition is: oral pan-JAK inhibitor, 5-10 mg twice daily. From alopecia areata patients, peripheral blood was collected along with lesional scalp punch biopsies. PBMCs were isolated by density centrifugation and stained for CD3, CD4 and CD8, after which CD4+ and CD8+ T cells were sorted on a FACSAria. This TCR derives from a human donor with alopecia areata. This specimen consisted of CD8+ T cells sorted from blood, obtained at week 4, from a patient treated with tofacitinib.

CDR3 sequence: CASSQDVDSGLTYGYTF. The DNA sequence reads TGCGCCAGCAGCCAAGATGTGGACTCAGGCCTTACCTATGGCTACACCTTC. The chain was built from TRBV4-1 and TRBJ1-2, with the D gene uncertain. From the germline V gene, CDR1 is MGHRA and CDR2 is YSYEKL. V sheds 0 bases and J sheds 4 bases, leaving 18 bases between their ends. The CDR3 runs 17 residues from the cysteine to the phenylalanine. The kept DNA is CDR3 alone, 51 bases in frame from the first base.